Listed here are 18 T cell receptor beta chains from one sample, sequenced in a study of PD-1 blockade in classical Hodgkin lymphoma. TCRdb's copy holds only in-frame clones and misses some; the assay was immunoSEQ multiplex PCR. The sample gives some 96,000 clones, roughly 92% of which show up once; roughly 2.8% is in the top ten. Every patient had relapsed following autologous stem cell transplantation, and cohorts differed in brentuximab vedotin exposure. Sequenced material: peripheral blood mononuclear cells (PBMCs), taken at baseline. The source of these receptors is a human donor with classical Hodgkin lymphoma.

The gene calls are TRBV27 and TRBJ1-1, with 10 nucleotides matching TRBD1. Germline values: CDR1 MNHEY, CDR2 SMNVEV (reference sequence). J was trimmed by 5 bases and V by 8 bases; bases with no gene match: 11. There are 15 residues in the CDR3. CDR3: CASHPDRGRFTEAFF. CDR3 nucleotides: TGTGCCAGCCACCCCGACAGGGGGCGGTTTACTGAAGCTTTCTTT.

J is TRBJ1-5 and V is TRBV5-6; the D is unclear. With 0 bases removed from V and 9 bases from J, the gap between germline ends came to 7 bases. This CDR3 has 12 residues. Looked up from germline, CDR1 is SGHDT and CDR2 is YYEEEE. The CDR3 DNA follows: TGTGCCAGCAGCTTGGGGGGTGGGCCCCAGCATTTT. This codes for CASSLGGGPQHF.

V usage is TRBV6-1 and J usage is TRBJ1-1, with 10 bases lining up with TRBD1. V shed 5 bases, J shed 2 bases, and the junction held 2 bases outside the gene matches. In germline, CDR1 is MNHNS, CDR2 SASEGT. This CDR3 has 14 amino acids. The CDR3 sequence is CASSSTGGNTEAFF. The CDR3 DNA reads TGTGCCAGCAGTTCGACAGGGGGCAACACTGAAGCTTTCTTT.

The genes are TRBV7-9 and TRBJ2-3; D could derive from TRBD1 or TRBD2 (5 bases each). The CDR3 consists of 12 residues. CDR1 is SEHNR and CDR2 is FQNEAQ in the germline V gene (reference sequence). Trimming stripped 6 bases from V and 7 bases from J, with 11 bases between. The CDR3 bases are TGTGCCAGCAGATGGGACGGTAATACGCAGTATTTT. It translates to CASRWDGNTQYF.

The V and J genes are TRBV4-1 and TRBJ2-7; TRBD2 matches at 16 bases. The CDR3 covers 17 residues. V lost 5 bases to trimming and J lost 6 bases; unmatched junction nucleotides: 10. Germline V gives CDR1 MGHRA, CDR2 YSYEKL. The CDR3 is CASSYPGTSGRVSEQYF. The DNA of the CDR3 is TGCGCCAGCAGCTATCCCGGGACTAGCGGGAGGGTCAGCGAGCAGTACTTC.

The chain couples TRBV28 to TRBJ2-7, with 10 bases that match TRBD1. J gave up 2 bases and V 2 bases, and 9 bases lay outside the gene matches. Germline CDR1 reads MDHEN; CDR2 reads SYDVKM. The CDR3 contains 17 residues. As DNA, the CDR3 is TGTGCCAGCAGTTTACTCACCGGGACAGGGGCGGCCTACGAGCAGTACTTC. Translating gives CASSLLTGTGAAYEQYF.

The V call is TRBV2, the J call TRBJ2-5; 9 bases are a match to TRBD2. V was pared by 3 bases and J by 5 bases, with 7 bases of the junction left unmatched. There are 15 residues in the CDR3. CDR1 SNHLY and CDR2 FYNNEI come from the germline V gene. CDR3 sequence: CASSDRGTSSETQYF. DNA of the CDR3: TGTGCCAGCAGTGACAGGGGGACTAGCTCGGAGACCCAGTACTTC.

The genes are TRBV28 and TRBJ2-7, with D tentatively TRBD1 or TRBD2 (5 bases each). The germline gives CDR1 MDHEN, CDR2 SYDVKM. The length of the CDR3 is 13 residues. V was clipped by 6 bases and J by 3 bases, with 12 bases between them. As DNA, the CDR3 is TGTGCCAGCAGGGAACAGGAGGTCTACGAGCAGTACTTC. Amino acids: CASREQEVYEQYF.

The CDR3 spells CASSARRLGVDTGELFF. CDR3 in DNA: TGTGCCAGCAGCGCCCGCCGACTGGGGGTTGACACCGGGGAGCTGTTTTTT. The V gene is TRBV9, the J gene TRBJ2-2, with D possibly called TRBD1 or TRBD2 (5 bases each). V was pared by 3 bases and J by 3 bases, with 18 bases between. The CDR3 length is 17 residues. Germline values: CDR1 SGDLS, CDR2 YYNGEE.

A note on this clone: An end of the junction differs from the germline gene, which may be a read error. The chain couples TRBV9 to TRBJ1-5; D not certain. The CDR3 is made up of 12 amino acids. Per germline, CDR1 SGDLS and CDR2 YYNGEE. Here the CDR3 reads CASTPGDQPQHF. The CDR3 DNA reads TGCGCCAGCACCCCCGGAGACCAGCCCCAGCATTTT.

J is TRBJ2-3 and V is TRBV6-4, with TRBD2 as a possible D gene (6 bases). CDR3 length equals 14 residues. V was clipped by 4 bases and J by 4 bases, with 12 bases between them. From germline, CDR1 is MRHNA and CDR2 SNTAGT. The DNA for the CDR3 is TGTGCCAGCAGTGTACTAGCAGGGTCAGATACGCAGTATTTT. Amino acid sequence: CASSVLAGSDTQYF.

This sequence joins TRBV5-8 and TRBJ1-3; D unresolved. Trimming stripped 4 bases from V and 0 bases from J, with 14 bases between. This CDR3 contains 16 residues. Germline CDR1 reads SGHTS; CDR2 reads YDEGEE. Here the CDR3 DNA reads TGTGCCAGCAGCCCACGGACTTCCTACTCTGGAAACACCATATATTTT. Encoded protein: CASSPRTSYSGNTIYF.

The chain recombines TRBV6-4 with TRBJ2-2, with D perhaps TRBD2 (5 bases). CDR1 is MRHNA and CDR2 is SNTAGT in the germline V gene. V was shortened by 8 bases and J by 9 bases, with 19 bases between the two germline ends. CDR3 length: 14 residues. The CDR3 coding sequence is TGTGCCAGCCGAGGAAAAGAGGGTTCTCGGGAGCTGTTTTTT. Its protein product is CASRGKEGSRELFF.

The chain has TRBV19 and TRBJ2-7; D may be TRBD2 (6 bases). The germline V gene encodes CDR1 LNHDA and CDR2 SQIVND (reference sequence). Trimming took off 3 bases at V and 1 base at J, with 13 bases between the two ends. The length of the CDR3 is 15 residues. CDR3 sequence reads: CASSMRKGRSYEQYF. DNA of the CDR3: TGTGCCAGTAGTATGCGAAAAGGGAGGTCCTACGAGCAGTACTTC. Based on the CDR3 plus reference TRBV19 and TRBJ2-7, the full variable domain is DGGITQSPKYLFRKEGQNVTLSCEQNLNHDAMYWYRQDPGQGLRLIYYSQIVNDFQKGDIAEGYSVSREKKESFPLTVTSAQKNPTAFYLCASSMRKGRSYEQYFGPGTRLTVT.

The rearrangement uses TRBV5-5 and TRBJ2-2; the match to TRBD1 covers 7 bases. Trimming removed 2 bases from V and 1 base from J; junction bases left unmatched: 5. This CDR3 is 16 amino acids long. Germline-derived CDR1 and CDR2 are SGHKS and YYEKEE (reference sequence). CDR3 region: CASSLLRGRNTGELFF. CDR3 DNA sequence: TGTGCCAGCAGCTTACTCAGGGGGAGGAACACCGGGGAGCTGTTTTTT.

J is TRBJ2-1 and V is TRBV9, with D unclear. This CDR3 has 16 amino acids. Trimming removed 0 bases at V and 7 bases at J, with 17 bases between. Germline CDR1 SGDLS, CDR2 YYNGEE. The CDR3, as DNA: TGTGCCAGCAGCGTAGGGGTAGGGTACGGTGTGAATGAGCAGTTCTTC. As protein: CASSVGVGYGVNEQFF.

This chain joins TRBV5-6 and TRBJ2-3; 9 nucleotides align to TRBD1. CDR1 is SGHDT and CDR2 is YYEEEE in the germline V gene. CDR3 length: 15 amino acids. Trimming cost V 3 bases and J 5 bases; bases outside gene matches: 7. CDR3: CASSSTTGGRDTQYF. As DNA, the CDR3 is TGTGCCAGCAGCTCGACTACAGGGGGCCGAGATACGCAGTATTTT.

V and J are TRBV7-9 and TRBJ2-1; 13 bases line up with TRBD2. The CDR3 length is 15 residues. Germline trimming cut 5 bases from V and 5 bases from J; bases unmatched to any gene: 3. Germline V CDR1 and CDR2: SEHNR, FQNEAQ (reference sequence). DNA of the CDR3: TGTGCCAGCAGCCCCGGGACTAGCGGGAACAATGAGCAGTTCTTC. Translation: CASSPGTSGNNEQFF. Full variable domain (remainder filled in from reference TRBV7-9 and TRBJ2-1): DTGVSQNPRHKITKRGQNVTFRCDPISEHNRLYWYRQTLGQGPEFLTYFQNEAQLEKSRLLSDRFSAERPKGSFSTLEIQRTEQGDSAMYLCASSPGTSGNNEQFFGPGTRLTVL.